The rows below give T cell receptor beta chains drawn from one sample of a study of cytomegalovirus exposure and HLA in healthy donors. Sequenced by immunoSEQ multiplex PCR; TCRdb stores in-frame clones only, minus some. The sample table sets out 130,000 to 150,000 clones. Sequenced: PBMCs. Source of these receptors: a woman between 45 and 65 years old in good health and CMV-seronegative. CDR3s include the opening cysteine and the closing phenylalanine or tryptophan. D genes are given only for firm matches.

>TRBV7-3|-|TRBJ1-1
CASSLKRGTEAFF
TGTGCCAGCAGCTTAAAACGGGGGACTGAAGCTTTCTTT
>TRBV28|-|TRBJ2-7
CASSPLTGTHEQYF
TGTGCCAGCAGTCCCCTGACAGGGACTCACGAGCAGTACTTC
>TRBV4-1|-|TRBJ2-1
CASSHPQESSYNEQFF
TGCGCCAGCAGCCACCCACAGGAAAGCTCCTACAATGAGCAGTTCTTC
>TRBV7-6|TRBD1|TRBJ1-2
CASSLGGSGTGGYTF
TGTGCCAGCAGCTTAGGGGGCTCCGGGACAGGTGGCTACACCTTC
>TRBV28|TRBD2|TRBJ2-1
CASRFSGGAFSYNEQFF
TGTGCCAGCAGATTTAGCGGGGGGGCCTTTTCCTACAATGAGCAGTTCTTC
>TRBV14|-|TRBJ2-3
CASSQDLLRSGQYF
TGTGCCAGCAGCCAAGATTTACTTAGATCTGGGCAGTATTTT
>TRBV5-1|-|TRBJ2-3
CASSLDAAASSTDTQYF
TGCGCCAGCAGCTTGGATGCGGCGGCCTCTAGCACAGATACGCAGTATTTT
>TRBV29-1|-|TRBJ2-5
CSVVRRGADTQYF
TGCAGCGTTGTCCGACGCGGGGCGGACACCCAGTACTTC
>TRBV29-1|-|TRBJ1-3
CSVGRDGNTIYF
TGCAGCGTTGGGAGGGATGGAAACACCATATATTTT
>TRBV10-3|TRBD2|TRBJ2-2
CAISESRAGVTGELFF
TGTGCCATCAGTGAGTCGCGGGCGGGGGTGACCGGGGAGCTGTTTTTT
>TRBV5-1|-|TRBJ2-3
CASSFSGADTQYF
TGCGCCAGCAGCTTCTCAGGGGCAGATACGCAGTATTTT
>TRBV4-3|-|TRBJ2-7
CASSQVTSSFYEQYF
TGCGCCAGCAGCCAAGTAACCAGTTCTTTCTACGAGCAGTACTTC